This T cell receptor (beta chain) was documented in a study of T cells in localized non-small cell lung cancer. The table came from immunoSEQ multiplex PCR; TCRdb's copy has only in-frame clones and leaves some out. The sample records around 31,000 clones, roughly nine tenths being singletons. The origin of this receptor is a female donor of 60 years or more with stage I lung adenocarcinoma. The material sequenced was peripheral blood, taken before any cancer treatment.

The chain's CDR3 is CARSLVRGFLFF. Here the CDR3 DNA reads TGTGCCAGAAGCTTGGTACGGGGGTTCCTGTTCTTC. The J gene is TRBJ2-1, the V gene TRBV5-3, with D maybe TRBD2 (6 bases). TRBV5-3 is an ORF for which the function is uncertain. This CDR3 has 12 residues. The V end was cut by 0 bases, the J end by 15 bases, with 13 bases between.